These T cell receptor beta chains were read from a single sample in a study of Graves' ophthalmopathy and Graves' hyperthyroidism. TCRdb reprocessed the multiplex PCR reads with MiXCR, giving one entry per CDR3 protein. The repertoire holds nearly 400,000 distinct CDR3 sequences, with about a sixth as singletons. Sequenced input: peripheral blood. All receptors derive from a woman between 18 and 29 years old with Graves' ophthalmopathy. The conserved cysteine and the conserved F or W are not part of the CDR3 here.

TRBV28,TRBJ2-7,ASSSPASQLEQY
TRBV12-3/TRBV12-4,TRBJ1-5,ASSRGTRDSNQPQH
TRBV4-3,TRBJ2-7,ASSQDPGQGAHEQY
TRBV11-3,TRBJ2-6,ASSLVGSGGANVLT
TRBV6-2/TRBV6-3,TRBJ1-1,ASSTNRGQGTEAF
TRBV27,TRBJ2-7,ASSFLSRGRSYEQY
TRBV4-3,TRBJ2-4,ASSQGTGPGMGIQY
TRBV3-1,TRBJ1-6,ASSQGETGASYNSPLH
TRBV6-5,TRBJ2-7,ASRGSGSSYEQY
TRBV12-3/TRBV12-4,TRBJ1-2,ASSSGQGNYGYT
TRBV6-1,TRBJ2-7,ASLAYEQY
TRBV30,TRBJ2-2,AWTKGSGGANTGELF
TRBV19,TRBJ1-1,ATRGDGVATEAF
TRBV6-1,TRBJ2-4,ASRGSQVGKNIQY
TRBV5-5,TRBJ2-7,ASSLGGQSVYEQY
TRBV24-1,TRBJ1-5,ATSDSLRGVNQPQH
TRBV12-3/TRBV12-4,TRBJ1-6,ASSFSPPSPLH
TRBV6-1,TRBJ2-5,AARLAEAGTQY
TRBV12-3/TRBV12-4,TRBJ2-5,ASRLAGGRTQY
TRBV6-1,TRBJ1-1,ASSEVKTARIAF
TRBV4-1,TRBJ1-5,ASSLLPGGTGADQPQH
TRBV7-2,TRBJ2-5,ASSLAVGETQY
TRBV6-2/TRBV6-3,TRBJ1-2,ASSYSAGTTYGYT
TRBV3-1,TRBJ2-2,ASSPKGSPNTGELF
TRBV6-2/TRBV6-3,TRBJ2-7,ASSRDAVMDEQY
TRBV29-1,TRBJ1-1,SASEASPEAF
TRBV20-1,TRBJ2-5,SANPSSGETQY
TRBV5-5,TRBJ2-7,ASSLVRTGKDEQY
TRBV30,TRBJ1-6,AWSAGQEYSPLH
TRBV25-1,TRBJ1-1,ASSGARGTEAF
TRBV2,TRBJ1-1,ASSEGIGWDTEAF
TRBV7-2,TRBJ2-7,ASSLVGGLSYEQY
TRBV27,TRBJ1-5,ASSLSGQGGQPQH
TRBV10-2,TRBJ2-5,ASSGGQTLETQY
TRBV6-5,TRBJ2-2,ASSYLTGFPDGGELF
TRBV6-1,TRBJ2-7,ASSETSYEQY
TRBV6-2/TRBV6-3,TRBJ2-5,ASSYSSGGRKTSGEVETQY
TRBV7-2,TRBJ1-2,ASSHGTVSYYGYT
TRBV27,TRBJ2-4,ASTGSGRGTKAKNIQY
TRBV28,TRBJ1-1,ASSEITEAF
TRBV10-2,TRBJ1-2,ASHGPLGYT
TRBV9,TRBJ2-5,ASSVGTGKETQY
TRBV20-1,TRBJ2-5,SASSGAVRETQY
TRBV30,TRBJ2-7,AWSVRDRGLYEQY
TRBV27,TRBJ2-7,ASSLALGDSSYEQY
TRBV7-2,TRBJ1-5,ASSSYTQPQH
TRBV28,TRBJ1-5,ASSFRDRRNQPQH
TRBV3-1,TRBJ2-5,ASSQDAGGWETQY
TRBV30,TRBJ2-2,APRELDALWDTGELF
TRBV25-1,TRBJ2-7,ASSGKTGYSYEQY
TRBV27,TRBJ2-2,ASSFPGTGELF
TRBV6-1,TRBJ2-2,ASKGSGVLTGELF
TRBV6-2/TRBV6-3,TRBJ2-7,VSSDPRDEQY
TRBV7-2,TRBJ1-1,ASSFPRLTEAF
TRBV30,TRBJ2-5,AWSVTGQGAGETQY
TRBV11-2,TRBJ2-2,ASSLRAGLAANTGELF
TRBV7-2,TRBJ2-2,ASSFLRTGELF
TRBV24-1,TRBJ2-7,ATSDPNSGRLGEQY
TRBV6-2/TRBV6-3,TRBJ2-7,ASSYSTASSYLYEQY